This T cell receptor (beta chain) was captured in a study of T cells expressing NK-cell markers (dated by TCRdb to about 2020). Regarding the study in general: In sorted CD3+CD56+NKG2C+, CD3+CD56+NKG2C- and CD3+CD56-NKG2C+ T-cell subsets from eight or nine donors, TCR beta-chain repertoires were profiled. Randomly selected healthy volunteers, three men and five women, were used as the eight sequenced donors. Seven of the eight sequenced donors were HCMV-seropositive and one was HCMV-seronegative. Sequencing of the libraries produced 2 x 150 bp reads on Illumina HiSeq 2000/2500, MiSeq or NextSeq.

Sequencing instrument: Illumina HiSeq 2000. The TCR beta cDNA libraries were made using 5'RACE template switching, a step that added both a universal primer site and unique molecular identifiers. Synthesis of cDNA was primed from the TCR beta constant segment and was followed by two consecutive PCR amplification steps. In the source study's methods: MIGEC handled demultiplexing of the reads and grouping by UMI, while MiTCR was used to assemble and quantify clonotypes. Only TCR cDNA sequences supported by at least two reads were kept to exclude erroneous sequences. The tcR package was used for downstream repertoire analysis, and clonotypes were matched across fractions by CDR3 nucleotide sequence plus V segment. VDJmatch was used to annotate antigen specificity against VDJdb, with one amino acid substitution allowed in CDR3. TCRdb reprocessed the reads, and each CDR3 protein sequence is entered once, without DNA. The V and J calls, along with clone size, are taken from TCRdb and not from the paper's own processing. The sample's own table lists about 150,000 distinct CDR3 sequences. The biggest ten clones account for 20% to 25% of the sample.

Based on the germline V gene, the CDR1 and CDR2 sequences are SGHDT and YYEEEE. From its cysteine to its phenylalanine, the CDR3 spans 16 amino acids. The DNA sequence is not available. To determine HCMV serostatus, a commercial ELISA kit was used to detect HCMV-specific IgG in serum. Peripheral blood mononuclear cells were isolated from blood by Ficoll density gradient centrifugation. Here is what the overall study found, with its caveats: Whether the expanded NKG2C-expressing T cell clones were specific for HCMV antigens was left unclear. In over five donors, the dominant CD3+CD56+NKG2C+ clonotypes were among the top 10 CD8+ clonotypes and accounted for roughly 1.0-8% of CD8+ T cells. Those dominant clonotypes were again the most abundant among CD3+CD56-NKG2C+ cells in a handful of donors, at about 28.3-60.1%.

A remark on this clonotype: Its antigen has not been determined.

What was sequenced was blood T cells: a sorted CD56 or NKG2C T cell subset, CD4+ or CD8+ T cells, or bulk PBMC T cells (not recorded which). This sequence uses TRBV5-6 and TRBJ2-4; TCRdb reports TRBD1, a call that lacks DNA to check it against. This receptor was taken from a man between 18 and 69 years old in good health. The CDR3 loop reads CASSPSSTGNKNIQYF.